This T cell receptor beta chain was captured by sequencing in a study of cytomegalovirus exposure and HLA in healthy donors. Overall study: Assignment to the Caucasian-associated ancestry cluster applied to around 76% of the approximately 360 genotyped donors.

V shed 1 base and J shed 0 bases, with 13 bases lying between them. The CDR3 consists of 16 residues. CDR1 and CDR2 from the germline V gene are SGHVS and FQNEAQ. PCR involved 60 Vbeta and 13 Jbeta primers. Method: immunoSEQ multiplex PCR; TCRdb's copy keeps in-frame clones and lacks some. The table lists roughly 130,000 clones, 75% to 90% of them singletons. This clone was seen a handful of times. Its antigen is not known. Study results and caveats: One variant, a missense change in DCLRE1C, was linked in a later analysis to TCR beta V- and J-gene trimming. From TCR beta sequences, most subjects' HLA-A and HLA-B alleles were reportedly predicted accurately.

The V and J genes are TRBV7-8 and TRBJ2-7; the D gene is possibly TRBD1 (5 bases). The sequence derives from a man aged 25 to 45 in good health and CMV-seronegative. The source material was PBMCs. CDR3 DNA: TGTGCCAGCAGCTTAGGGGTGGCCAGGGCCTCCTACGAGCAGTACTTC. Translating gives CASSLGVARASYEQYF.